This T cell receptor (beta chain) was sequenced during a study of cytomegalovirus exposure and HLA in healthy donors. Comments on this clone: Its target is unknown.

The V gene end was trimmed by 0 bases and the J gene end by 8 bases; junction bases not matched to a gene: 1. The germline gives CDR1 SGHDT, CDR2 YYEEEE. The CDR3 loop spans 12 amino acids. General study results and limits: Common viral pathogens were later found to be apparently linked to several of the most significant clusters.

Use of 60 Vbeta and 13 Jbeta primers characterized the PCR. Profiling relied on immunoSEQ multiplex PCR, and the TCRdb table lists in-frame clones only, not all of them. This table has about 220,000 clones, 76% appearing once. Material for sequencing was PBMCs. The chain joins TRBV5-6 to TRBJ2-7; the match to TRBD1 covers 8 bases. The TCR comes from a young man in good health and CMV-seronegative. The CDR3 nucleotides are TGTGCCAGCAGCTTGGCAGGGGGCAAGCAGTACTTC. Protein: CASSLAGGKQYF. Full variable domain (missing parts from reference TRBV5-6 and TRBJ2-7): DAGVTQSPTHLIKTRGQQVTLRCSPKSGHDTVSWYQQALGQGPQFIFQYYEEEERQRGNFPDRFSGHQFPNYSSELNVNALLLGDSALYLCASSLAGGKQYFGPGTRLTVT.